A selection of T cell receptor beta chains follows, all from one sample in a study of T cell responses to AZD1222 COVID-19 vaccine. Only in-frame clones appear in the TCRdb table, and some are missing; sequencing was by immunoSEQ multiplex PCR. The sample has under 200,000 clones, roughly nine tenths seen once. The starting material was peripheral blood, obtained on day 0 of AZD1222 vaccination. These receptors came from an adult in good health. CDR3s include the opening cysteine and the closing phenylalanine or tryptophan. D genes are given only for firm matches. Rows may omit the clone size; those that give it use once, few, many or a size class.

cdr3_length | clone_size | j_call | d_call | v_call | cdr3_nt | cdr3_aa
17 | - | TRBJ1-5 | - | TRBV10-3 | TGTGCCATCAGTGGGTCCGGTTCGGCAGGACAGAATCAGCCCCAGCATTTT | CAISGSGSAGQNQPQHF
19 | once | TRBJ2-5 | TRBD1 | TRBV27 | TGTGCCAGCAGTTTATGGGGACATGGACAGGCCGACTTACAAGAGACCCAGTACTTC | CASSLWGHGQADLQETQYF
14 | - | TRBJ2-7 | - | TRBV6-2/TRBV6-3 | TGTGCCAGCAGTTACGGTTCAGGGTCCTACGAGCAGTACTTC | CASSYGSGSYEQYF
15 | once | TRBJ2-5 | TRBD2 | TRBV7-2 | TGTGCCAGCAGCGCGCAACTAGCGGGGGGGGAGACCCAGTACTTC | CASSAQLAGGETQYF
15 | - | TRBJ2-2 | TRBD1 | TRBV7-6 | TGTGCCACTCGCCTCGGACAGGGGGTCAACGGGGAGCTGTTTTTT | CATRLGQGVNGELFF
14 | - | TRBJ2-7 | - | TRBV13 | TGTGCCAGCAGCTCCATTAGCGTAACCTACGAGCAGTACTTC | CASSSISVTYEQYF
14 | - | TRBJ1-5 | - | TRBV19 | TGTGCCAGTAGTATAAGGGGAATCAATCAGCCCCAGCATTTT | CASSIRGINQPQHF
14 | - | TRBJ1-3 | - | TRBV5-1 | TGCGCCAGCAGCCCGGACATGCCCGGAAACACCATATATTTT | CASSPDMPGNTIYF
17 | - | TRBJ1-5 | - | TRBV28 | TGTGCCAGCAGATCTTCGCGGGGGCCCGTAAGCAATCAGCCCCAGCATTTT | CASRSSRGPVSNQPQHF
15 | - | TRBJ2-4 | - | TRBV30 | TGTGCCTGGAGTGCAGATCGGATAGCCAAAAACATTCAGTACTTC | CAWSADRIAKNIQYF
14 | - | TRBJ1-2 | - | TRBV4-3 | TGCGCCAGCAGCCAAGATGACAGTTACTATGGCTACACCTTC | CASSQDDSYYGYTF
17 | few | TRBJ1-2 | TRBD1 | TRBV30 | TGTGCCTGGAGTGTACTACCCAACAGGGGGGGTAACTATGGCTACACCTTC | CAWSVLPNRGGNYGYTF
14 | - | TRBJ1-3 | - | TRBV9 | TGTGCCAGCAGCATCGGGGACTCTGGAAACACCATATATTTT | CASSIGDSGNTIYF
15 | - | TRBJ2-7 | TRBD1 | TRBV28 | TGTGCCAGCAGACTTGGACAGGGGGCGACTTACGAGCAGTACTTC | CASRLGQGATYEQYF
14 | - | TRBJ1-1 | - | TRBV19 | TGTGCCAGTATTACTCCAGGAATTAACACTGAAGCTTTCTTT | CASITPGINTEAFF
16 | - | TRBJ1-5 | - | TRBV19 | TGTGCCAGTAGAGACCTCATAAGACAGGCTTCAGGGCCCCAGCATTTT | CASRDLIRQASGPQHF
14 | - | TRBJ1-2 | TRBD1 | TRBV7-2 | TGTGCCAGCAGCCTCGGGACAGGGGGCTATGGCTACACCTTC | CASSLGTGGYGYTF
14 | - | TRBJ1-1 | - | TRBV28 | TGTGCCAGCAGGCCTCCTTCCTGGCCCACTGAAGCTTTCTTT | CASRPPSWPTEAFF
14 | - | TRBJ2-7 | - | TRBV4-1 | TGCGCCAGCAGCCATTCGGACAGTTTTTACGAGCAGTACTTC | CASSHSDSFYEQYF
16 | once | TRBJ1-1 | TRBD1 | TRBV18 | TGTGCCAGCTCACCTCTAGGGACAGCTATGAACACTGAAGCTTTCTTT | CASSPLGTAMNTEAFF
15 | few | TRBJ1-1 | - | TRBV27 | TGTGCCAGCAGTTTATCAAAACGGTTGAACACTGAAGCTTTCTTT | CASSLSKRLNTEAFF
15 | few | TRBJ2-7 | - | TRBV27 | TGTGCCAGCAGTTTGTCAGGGTCCGGTTCCTACGAGCAGTACTTC | CASSLSGSGSYEQYF
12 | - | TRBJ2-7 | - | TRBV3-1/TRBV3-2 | TGTGCCAGCAGCCAAGCCTCCTACGAGCAGTACTTC | CASSQASYEQYF
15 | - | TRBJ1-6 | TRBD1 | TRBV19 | TGTGCCAGTAGTCCACCAGGGGGCGGCGGTTCACCCCTCCACTTT | CASSPPGGGGSPLHF
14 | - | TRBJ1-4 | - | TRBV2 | TGTGCCAGCAGTGATGATATTGTTGAAGAAAAACTGTTTTTT | CASSDDIVEEKLFF
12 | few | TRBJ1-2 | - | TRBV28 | TGTGCCAGCAGTTCCCCGGCCTATGGCTACACCTTC | CASSSPAYGYTF
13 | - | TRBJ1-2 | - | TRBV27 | TGTGCCAGCAGTTTTTGGATCGGAGGAGGCTACACCTTC | CASSFWIGGGYTF
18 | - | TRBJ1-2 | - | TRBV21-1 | TGTGCCAGCAGCAAAGGGGGATTATCCGACCCGGCGGGCTATGGCTACACCTTC | CASSKGGLSDPAGYGYTF
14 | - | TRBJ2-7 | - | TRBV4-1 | TGCGCCAGCAGCCTACAGGGTCAGGTCCACGAGCAGTACTTC | CASSLQGQVHEQYF
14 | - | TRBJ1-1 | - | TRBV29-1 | TGCAGCGTTCCAAATGAACAGGGAAACACTGAAGCTTTCTTT | CSVPNEQGNTEAFF
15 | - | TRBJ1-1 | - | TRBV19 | TGTGCCAGTAGTGGCCCTACAGGCATGAACACTGAAGCTTTCTTT | CASSGPTGMNTEAFF
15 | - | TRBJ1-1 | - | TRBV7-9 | TGTGCCAGCAGCTTAAGGGTACCCGTGAACACTGAAGCTTTCTTT | CASSLRVPVNTEAFF
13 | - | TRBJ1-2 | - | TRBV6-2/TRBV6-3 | TGTGCCAGCAGTTACGGTACAGGCTCTGGCTACACCTTC | CASSYGTGSGYTF
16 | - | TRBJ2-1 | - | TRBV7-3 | TGTGCCAGCAGCCTTATAGCGGATCCCCCCCTCAATGAGCAGTTCTTC | CASSLIADPPLNEQFF
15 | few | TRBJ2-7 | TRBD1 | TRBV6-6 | TGTGCCAGCAGGCCGGGACAGGGTAGGGGTTACGAGCAGTACTTC | CASRPGQGRGYEQYF
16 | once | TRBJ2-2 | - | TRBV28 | TGTGCCAGCAGTTTATCTAGAATTTCGAAGACCGGGGAGCTGTTTTTT | CASSLSRISKTGELFF
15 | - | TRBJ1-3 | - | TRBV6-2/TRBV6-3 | TGTGCCAGCAGTTACACCGGAACCTCTGGAAACACCATATATTTT | CASSYTGTSGNTIYF
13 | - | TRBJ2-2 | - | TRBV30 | TGTGCCTGGAGCCGAGCGGGCACCGGGGAGCTGTTTTTT | CAWSRAGTGELFF
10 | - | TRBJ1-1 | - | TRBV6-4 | TGTGCCAGCATGCCCCTGGAAGCTTTCTTT | CASMPLEAFF
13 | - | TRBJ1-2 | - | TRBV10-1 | TGCGCCAGGTTAGGTTATGCTAACTATGGCTACACCTTC | CARLGYANYGYTF
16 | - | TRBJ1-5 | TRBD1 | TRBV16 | TGTGCCAGCAGCCCGCAATCGAGGGGGCAGGGACAGCCCCAGCATTTT | CASSPQSRGQGQPQHF
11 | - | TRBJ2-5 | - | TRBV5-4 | TGTGCCAGCAGCTTTACCGAGACCCAGTACTTC | CASSFTETQYF
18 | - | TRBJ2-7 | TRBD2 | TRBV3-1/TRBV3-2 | TGTGCCAGCAGCCAAAAGTTAGGACTAGCGGGAATCCAGTACGAGCAGTACTTC | CASSQKLGLAGIQYEQYF
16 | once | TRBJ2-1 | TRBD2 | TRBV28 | TGTGCCAGCAGTTCGTTGGGAGGGCTAAGTTACAATGAGCAGTTCTTC | CASSSLGGLSYNEQFF
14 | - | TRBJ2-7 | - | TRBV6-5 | TGTGCCAGCAATCCCGGGGGACAGTCCTACGAGCAGTACTTC | CASNPGGQSYEQYF
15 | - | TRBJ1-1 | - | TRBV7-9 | TGTGCCAGCAGCCCCCTTGGGAGGGTAATTCTTGAAGCTTTCTTT | CASSPLGRVILEAFF